The T cell receptor (beta chain) described here comes from a study of cytomegalovirus exposure and HLA in healthy donors. Study outcomes and limitations: The study labeled 164 TCR beta chains cytomegalovirus-associated. Both high specificity and high sensitivity reportedly marked the classifier's diagnosis of cytomegalovirus status.

The repertoire was sequenced with immunoSEQ multiplex PCR; TCRdb's copy has only in-frame clones and lacks some. The sample shows fewer than 200,000 clones, 85% of them seen only once. Note on this clone: Its target is not known.

Sequencing was done on a sample of PBMCs. This TCR was recovered from a man between 18 and 35 years old in good health and CMV-seropositive.

For the CDR3, the DNA is TGTGCCAGCACGCCCGGCTCAGAGGCCGGGGAGCTGTTTTTT. The encoded protein is CASTPGSEAGELFF. This sequence joins TRBV9 and TRBJ2-2; D is unclear. Trimming took off 6 bases at V and 6 bases at J, with 15 bases between the two ends. CDR1 and CDR2 from the germline V gene are SGDLS and YYNGEE. The CDR3 covers 14 residues.